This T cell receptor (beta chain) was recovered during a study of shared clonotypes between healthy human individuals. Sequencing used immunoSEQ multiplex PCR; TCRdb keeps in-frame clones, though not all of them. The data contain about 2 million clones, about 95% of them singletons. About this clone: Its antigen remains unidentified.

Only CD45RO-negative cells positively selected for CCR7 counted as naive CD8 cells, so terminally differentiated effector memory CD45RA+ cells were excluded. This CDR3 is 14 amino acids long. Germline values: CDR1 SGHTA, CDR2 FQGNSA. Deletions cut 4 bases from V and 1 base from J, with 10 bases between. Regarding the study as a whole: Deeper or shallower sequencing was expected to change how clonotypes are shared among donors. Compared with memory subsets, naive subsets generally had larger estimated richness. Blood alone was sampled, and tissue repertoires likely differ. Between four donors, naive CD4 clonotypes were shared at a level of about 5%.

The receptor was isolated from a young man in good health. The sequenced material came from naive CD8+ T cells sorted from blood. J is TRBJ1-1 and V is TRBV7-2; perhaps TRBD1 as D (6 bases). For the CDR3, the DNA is TGTGCCAGCAGCTCCCCAGGGGAGAACACTGAAGCTTTCTTT. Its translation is CASSSPGENTEAFF.